One T cell receptor (beta chain) is described in this entry. Its antigen is unknown. Oncomine TCR Beta short-read sequencing was applied to DNA from cultured CD4+ T cells. Investigators obtained genomic DNA by extraction from cultured CD4+ T cells. Using its own MiXCR run on the PCR reads, TCRdb lists one record per CDR3 protein. Found here are over 10,000 distinct CDR3 sequences, about 43% of them singletons; the top ten hold 9.4%. This sample was included in a study of vaccination and CD4 T cells after COVID-19. Study-wide background: Every participant had a vaccine, which was either BNT162b2 or mRNA-1273, given in two doses. At a median about 78 days (range 14 to 241) after dose two, post-vaccine samples were obtained. Whole-study findings and limits: For convalescent patients, 304 of the 307 vaccine-specific clones analyzed were classified as spike mono-reactive.

Treatment described: roughly ten-day PBMC culture with coronavirus spike peptide pools or control peptides (ViraFEST assay). Trimming took 5 bases from V and 4 from J; bases not matched to a gene: 5. Germline-derived CDR1 and CDR2 are KGHSH and LQKENI. This CDR3 region has 15 residues. V and J are TRBV18 and TRBJ2-1; the match to TRBD2 covers 10 bases. The sequenced material came from CD4+ T cells from blood, cultured in vitro. This TCR was recovered from a human donor who had recovered from COVID-19. The CDR3 reads CASSLLAGRYNEQFF. The CDR3, as DNA: TGTGCCAGCTCATTACTAGCGGGGCGATACAATGAGCAGTTCTTC.